Listed here is a single T cell receptor beta chain. Its antigen is undetermined. The entry originates in a study of T cell responses to AZD1222 COVID-19 vaccine. Whole-study findings and limits: No day 14 peak samples; only post-peak repertoires were characterized.

The CDR3 length is 14 residues. The V gene end was trimmed by 6 bases and the J gene end by 0 bases; junction bases not matched to a gene: 3. Germline V gene lookup returns CDR1 MNHEY and CDR2 SVGAGI. The assay was immunoSEQ multiplex PCR, and TCRdb's table has in-frame clones only and misses some. The repertoire has tens of thousands of clones, more than 75% of them found once; the top ten carry roughly 5%. Material: peripheral blood, obtained on day 0 of MenACWY control vaccination. The rearrangement joins TRBV6-5 to TRBJ1-1; TRBD1 aligns across 8 bases. The sequence was obtained from an adult in good health. CDR3 nucleotide sequence: TGTGCCAGCAGCCAACAGGGGGTGAACACTGAAGCTTTCTTT. This translates into CASSQQGVNTEAFF.